Given below is one TCR beta chain in context. The assay was immunoSEQ multiplex PCR, and TCRdb's table has in-frame clones only and misses some. The table has a few hundred thousand clones, more than 70% seen once. Cohorts were determined from participant-reported clinical history. This sample was taken from a study of blood T cell repertoires in COVID-19. Background on the study: Spain, Italy and the United States supplied samples that represented acute and convalescent COVID-19. Sources were T cells, B-cell-depleted T cells, or PBMCs; the material itself was cDNA or gDNA.

This CDR3 has 13 residues. In germline, CDR1 is SEHNR, CDR2 FQNEAQ (reference sequence). Trimming removed 6 bases at V and 2 bases at J, with 9 bases between. The sequenced sample consisted of PBMCs or T cells enriched from blood (not recorded which). The rearrangement links TRBV7-9 to TRBJ2-3, with a possible D match to TRBD2 (5 bases). The origin of this receptor is a woman aged 35 to 49 with acute COVID-19. CDR3 loop: CASSWGDTDTQYF. Here the CDR3 DNA reads TGTGCCAGCAGTTGGGGAGACACAGATACGCAGTATTTT.